This TCR beta chain was identified during a study of T-cell memory formation after mild COVID-19. Of note for this clonotype: Its antigen is currently unknown.

Sample barcodes and UMIs were carried by the TCR alpha and TCR beta cDNA libraries that 5'RACE generated with constant-segment primers. In TCRdb, the 5' RACE reads were re-called with MiXCR into one record per CDR3 protein. The table has about 440,000 distinct CDR3 sequences, over 15% seen once. Study findings and constraints: In pre-infection memory, a portion of responding clones appeared, which suggested that cross-reactive memory joined. Clones which contracted sat mainly in CM and EM if CD4+, and in EMRA if CD8+.

The CDR3 is 15 residues long. With 4 bases removed from V and 6 bases from J, the gap between germline ends came to 16 bases. The source material was PBMCs or a T cell subset sorted from them (not recorded which). This sequence was found in an adult woman who had mild COVID-19 (a few samples of this study predate the infection). Cell type and time point are not known. This rearrangement joins TRBV12-3 or TRBV12-4 to TRBJ1-3; D gene ambiguous. The CDR3 DNA reads TGTGCCAGCAGTTCCCCCCGGACCGTCGTAAACACCATATATTTT. Amino acid sequence: CASSSPRTVVNTIYF.